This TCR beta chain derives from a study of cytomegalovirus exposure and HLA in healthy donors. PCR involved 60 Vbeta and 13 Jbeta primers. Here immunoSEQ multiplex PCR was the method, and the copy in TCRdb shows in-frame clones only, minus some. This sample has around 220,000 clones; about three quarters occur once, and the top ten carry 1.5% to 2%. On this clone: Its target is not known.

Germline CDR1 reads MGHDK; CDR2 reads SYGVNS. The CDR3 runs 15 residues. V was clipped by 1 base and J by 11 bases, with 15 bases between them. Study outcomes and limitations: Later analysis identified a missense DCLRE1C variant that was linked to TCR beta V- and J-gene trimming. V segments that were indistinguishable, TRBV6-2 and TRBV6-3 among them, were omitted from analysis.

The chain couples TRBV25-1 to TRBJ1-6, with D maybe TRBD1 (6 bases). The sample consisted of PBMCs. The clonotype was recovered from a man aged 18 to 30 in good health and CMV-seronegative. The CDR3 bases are TGTGCCAGCAGTGAATTCGGGGGGGCGCCGACACCCCTCCACTTT. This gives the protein CASSEFGGAPTPLHF.